This T cell receptor (beta chain) originates from a study of OX40 agonist ivuxolimab in advanced cancers. As for the study in general: Patients received the agonistic anti-OX40 (CD134) antibody ivuxolimab.

Autoimmune disease history or systemic immunosuppression meant exclusion. The V segment lost 5 bases and the J segment 13 bases; nucleotides outside the gene matches: 11. Per germline, CDR1 SGHTA and CDR2 FQGNSA. The CDR3 loop spans 15 amino acids. TCRdb's table, derived via immunoSEQ multiplex PCR, lists solely in-frame clones and lacks some. The table lists some 70,000 clones, approximately 90% of them singletons, with roughly 2.2% in the top ten. The chain has TRBV7-2 and TRBJ1-6, with 10 bases aligning to TRBD1. The receptor comes from an adult with an advanced solid tumor such as melanoma, head and neck, liver or kidney cancer. The material was CD4+ or CD8+ T cells sorted from blood, obtained in a trial of the OX40 agonist ivuxolimab. In nucleotides, the CDR3 is TGTGCCAGCAGCGAACGACAGGGGGCAGGGGAGCCCCTCCACTTT. Its protein product is CASSERQGAGEPLHF.